This TCR beta chain came from a study of regulatory T cells in long-lasting Graves disease. The time point here: newly diagnosed GD, antithyroid drugs for less than 3 months. PBMCs provided the RNA from which the TCR library was made. Trimming stripped 4 bases from V and 0 bases from J, with 13 bases between. Germline V gives CDR1 SGHRS, CDR2 YFSETQ. The CDR3 runs 15 residues. Arm-PCR of CDR3 regions and iRepertoire HTBI primers were the basis on which TCR beta libraries were built. Study processing details: The study identified 55 to 80 TRBV and 14 to 15 TRBJ segments across samples. One entry per CDR3 protein, called by TCRdb with MiXCR from the multiplex PCR reads. The V and J calls reflect TCRdb's pipeline rather than the authors' work. Of about 560,000 distinct CDR3 sequences listed, 16% were seen once; the top ten hold 12%. The same sample was also used in a study of T cells in Graves' hyperthyroidism and ophthalmopathy. In that study: Researchers barred patients who had uncontrolled infection, other autoimmune disease, pregnancy or lactation. The HTBI primer set was used in a first-round RT-PCR of the TCR CDR3.

The chain links TRBV5-1 to TRBJ1-1; D is possibly TRBD1 (5 bases). Sequenced material: peripheral blood mononuclear cells (PBMCs), taken at new diagnosis, from a patient treated with antithyroid drugs. The receptor was isolated from a man aged 18 to 29 with Graves disease. The CDR3 reads CASSPNGGVNTEAFF. CDR3 sequence (DNA): TGCGCCAGCAGCCCTAATGGGGGGGTGAACACTGAAGCTTTCTTT. Looking up the rest from reference TRBV5-1 and TRBJ1-1 gives the full variable domain: KAGVTQTPRYLIKTRGQQVTLSCSPISGHRSVSWYQQTPGQGLQFLFEYFSETQRNKGNFPGRFSGRQFSNSRSEMNVSTLELGDSALYLCASSPNGGVNTEAFFGQGTRLTVV.